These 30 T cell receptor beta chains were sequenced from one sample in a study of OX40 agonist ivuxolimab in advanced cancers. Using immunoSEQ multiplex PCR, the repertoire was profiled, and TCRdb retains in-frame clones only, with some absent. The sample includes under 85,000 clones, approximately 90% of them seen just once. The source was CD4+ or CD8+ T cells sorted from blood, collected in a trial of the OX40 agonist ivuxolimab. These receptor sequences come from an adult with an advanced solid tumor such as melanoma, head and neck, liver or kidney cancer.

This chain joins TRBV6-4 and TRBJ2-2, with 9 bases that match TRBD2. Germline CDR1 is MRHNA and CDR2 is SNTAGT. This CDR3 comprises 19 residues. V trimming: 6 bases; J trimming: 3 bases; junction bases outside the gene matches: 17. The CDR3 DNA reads TGTGCCAGCAGCAAGGCCGGGACTAGCAGGGGGATTTACACCGGGGAGCTGTTTTTT. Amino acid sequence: CASSKAGTSRGIYTGELFF.

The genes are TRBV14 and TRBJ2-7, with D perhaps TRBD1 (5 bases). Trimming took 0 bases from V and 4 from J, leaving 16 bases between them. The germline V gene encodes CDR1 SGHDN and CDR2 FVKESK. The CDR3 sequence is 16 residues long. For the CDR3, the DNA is TGTGCCAGCAGCCAAGAGAGGTCGGCAGGGATGTACGAGCAGTACTTC. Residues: CASSQERSAGMYEQYF.

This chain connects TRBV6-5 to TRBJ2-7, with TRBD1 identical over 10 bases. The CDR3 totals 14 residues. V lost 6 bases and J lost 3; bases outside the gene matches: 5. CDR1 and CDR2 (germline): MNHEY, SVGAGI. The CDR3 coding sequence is TGTGCCAGCAGCAACCGGGACAGGGGCTACGAGCAGTACTTC. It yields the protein CASSNRDRGYEQYF.

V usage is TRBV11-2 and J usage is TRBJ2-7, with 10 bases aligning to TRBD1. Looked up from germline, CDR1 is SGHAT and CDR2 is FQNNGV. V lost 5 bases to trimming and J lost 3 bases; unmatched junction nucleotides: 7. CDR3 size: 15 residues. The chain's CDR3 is CASSTTGGSLYEQYF. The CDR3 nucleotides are TGTGCCAGCAGCACGACAGGGGGCTCCCTCTACGAGCAGTACTTC.

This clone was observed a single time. The CDR3 DNA is TGTGCCAGCAGCTTATGGGGACAGGGATCCACCGGGGAGCTGTTTTTT. This sequence encodes CASSLWGQGSTGELFF. The chain carries TRBV7-9 and TRBJ2-2, with 9 bases lining up with TRBD1. Per the germline V gene, CDR1 is SEHNR and CDR2 is FQNEAQ (reference sequence). V trimming: 2 bases; J trimming: 4 bases; junction bases outside the gene matches: 5. CDR3 length: 16 amino acids.

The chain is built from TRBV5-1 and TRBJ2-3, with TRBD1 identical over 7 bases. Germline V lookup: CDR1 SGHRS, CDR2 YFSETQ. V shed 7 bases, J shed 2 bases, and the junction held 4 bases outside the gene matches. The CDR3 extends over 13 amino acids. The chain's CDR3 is CASPGQSTDTQYF. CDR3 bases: TGCGCCAGCCCGGGACAGTCCACAGATACGCAGTATTTT.

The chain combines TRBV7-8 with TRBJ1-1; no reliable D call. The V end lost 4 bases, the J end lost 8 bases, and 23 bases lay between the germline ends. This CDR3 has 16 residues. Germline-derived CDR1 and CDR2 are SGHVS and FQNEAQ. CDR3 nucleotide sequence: TGTGCCAGCAGCTCGCACTTCATGGGCGGAGCTGGGGAAGCTTTCTTT. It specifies CASSSHFMGGAGEAFF.

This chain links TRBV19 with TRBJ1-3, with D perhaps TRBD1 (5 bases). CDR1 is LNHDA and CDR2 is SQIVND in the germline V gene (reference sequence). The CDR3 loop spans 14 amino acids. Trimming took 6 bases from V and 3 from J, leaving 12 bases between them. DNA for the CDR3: TGTGCCAGTAGGCTTGGAGGGGATGGAAACACCATATATTTT. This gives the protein CASRLGGDGNTIYF.

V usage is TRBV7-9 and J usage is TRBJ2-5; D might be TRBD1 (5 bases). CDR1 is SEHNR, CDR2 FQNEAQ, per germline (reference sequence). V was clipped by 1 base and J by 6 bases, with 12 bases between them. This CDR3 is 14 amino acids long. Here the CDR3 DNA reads TGTGCCAGCAGCTTAGGCGCAGGGTTGAAGACCCAGTACTTC. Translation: CASSLGAGLKTQYF.

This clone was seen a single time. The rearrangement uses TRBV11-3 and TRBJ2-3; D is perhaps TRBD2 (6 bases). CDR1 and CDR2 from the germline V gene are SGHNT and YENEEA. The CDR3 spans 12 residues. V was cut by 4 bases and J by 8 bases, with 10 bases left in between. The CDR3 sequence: CASSSRGGTQYF. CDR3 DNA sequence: TGTGCCAGCAGCTCGAGGGGAGGTACGCAGTATTTT. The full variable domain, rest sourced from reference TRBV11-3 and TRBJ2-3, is EAGVVQSPRYKIIEKKQPVAFWCNPISGHNTLYWYLQNLGQGPELLIRYENEEAVDDSQLPKDRFSAERLKGVDSTLKIQPAELGDSAVYLCASSSRGGTQYFGPGTRLTVL.

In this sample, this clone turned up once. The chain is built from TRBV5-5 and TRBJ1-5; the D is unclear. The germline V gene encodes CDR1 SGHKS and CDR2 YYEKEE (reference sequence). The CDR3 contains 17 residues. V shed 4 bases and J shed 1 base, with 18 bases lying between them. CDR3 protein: CASSPRSDTVSNQPQHF. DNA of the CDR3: TGTGCCAGCAGCCCCCGATCAGATACTGTCAGCAATCAGCCCCAGCATTTT.

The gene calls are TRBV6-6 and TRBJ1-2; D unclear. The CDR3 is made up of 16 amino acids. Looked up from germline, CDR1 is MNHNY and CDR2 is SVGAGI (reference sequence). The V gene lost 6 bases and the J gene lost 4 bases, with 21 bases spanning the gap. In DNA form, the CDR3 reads TGTGCCAGCAGACCCCAGAACGGCGATAGAATCTATGGCTACACCTTC. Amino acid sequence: CASRPQNGDRIYGYTF.

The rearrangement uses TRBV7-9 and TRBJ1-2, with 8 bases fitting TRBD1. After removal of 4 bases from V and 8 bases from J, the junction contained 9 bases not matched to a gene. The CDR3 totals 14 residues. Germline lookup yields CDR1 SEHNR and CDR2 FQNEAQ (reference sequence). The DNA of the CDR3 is TGTGCCAGCAGCTCGGACAGGGCGCCCCGCGGCTACACCTTC. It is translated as CASSSDRAPRGYTF. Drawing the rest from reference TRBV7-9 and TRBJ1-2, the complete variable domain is DTGVSQNPRHKITKRGQNVTFRCDPISEHNRLYWYRQTLGQGPEFLTYFQNEAQLEKSRLLSDRFSAERPKGSFSTLEIQRTEQGDSAMYLCASSSDRAPRGYTFGSGTRLTVV.

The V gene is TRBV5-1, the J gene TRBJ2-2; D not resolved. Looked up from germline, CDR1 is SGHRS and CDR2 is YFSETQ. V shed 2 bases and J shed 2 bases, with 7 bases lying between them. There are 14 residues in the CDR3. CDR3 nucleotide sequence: TGCGCCAGCAGCTTAGGCAGAAACACCGGGGAGCTGTTTTTT. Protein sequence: CASSLGRNTGELFF.

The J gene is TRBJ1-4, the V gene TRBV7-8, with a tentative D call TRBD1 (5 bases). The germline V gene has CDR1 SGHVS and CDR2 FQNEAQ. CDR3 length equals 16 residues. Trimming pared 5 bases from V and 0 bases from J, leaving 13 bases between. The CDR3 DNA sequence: TGTGCCAGCAGCCGCGACAGACCTGCAACTAATGAAAAACTGTTTTTT. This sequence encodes CASSRDRPATNEKLFF.

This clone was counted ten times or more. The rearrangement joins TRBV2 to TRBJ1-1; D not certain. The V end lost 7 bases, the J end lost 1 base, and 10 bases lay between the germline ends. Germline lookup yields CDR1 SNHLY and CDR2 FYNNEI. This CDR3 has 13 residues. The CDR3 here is CASTLRGNTEAFF. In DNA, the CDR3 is TGTGCCAGCACCCTGCGGGGGAACACTGAAGCTTTCTTT.

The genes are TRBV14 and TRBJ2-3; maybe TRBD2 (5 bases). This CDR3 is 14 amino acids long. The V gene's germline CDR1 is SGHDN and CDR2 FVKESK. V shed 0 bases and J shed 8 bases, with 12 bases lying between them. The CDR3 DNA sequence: TGTGCCAGCAGCCAAGATTTTGGGAGCTCTACGCAGTATTTT. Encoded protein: CASSQDFGSSTQYF.

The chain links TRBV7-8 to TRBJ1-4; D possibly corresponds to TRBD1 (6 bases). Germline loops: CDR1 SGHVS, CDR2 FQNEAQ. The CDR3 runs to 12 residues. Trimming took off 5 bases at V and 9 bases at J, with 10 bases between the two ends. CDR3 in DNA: TGTGCCAGCAGCACGGACAGTAAAAAACTGTTTTTT. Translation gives CASSTDSKKLFF. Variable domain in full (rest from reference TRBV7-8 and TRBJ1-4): GAGVSQSPRYKVAKRGQDVALRCDPISGHVSLFWYQQALGQGPEFLTYFQNEAQLDKSGLPSDRFFAERPEGSVSTLKIQRTQQEDSAVYLCASSTDSKKLFFGSGTQLSVL.

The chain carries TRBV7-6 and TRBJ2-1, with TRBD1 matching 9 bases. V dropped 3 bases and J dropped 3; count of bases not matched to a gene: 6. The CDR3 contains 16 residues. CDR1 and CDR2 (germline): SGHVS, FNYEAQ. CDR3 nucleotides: TGTGCCAGCAGCTTCCAGCCGGGACAGGGCTACAATGAGCAGTTCTTC. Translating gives CASSFQPGQGYNEQFF. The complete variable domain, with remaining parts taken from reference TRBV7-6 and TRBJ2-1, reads GAGVSQSPRYKVTKRGQDVALRCDPISGHVSLYWYRQALGQGPEFLTYFNYEAQQDKSGLPNDRFSAERPEGSISTLTIQRTEQRDSAMYRCASSFQPGQGYNEQFFGPGTRLTVL.

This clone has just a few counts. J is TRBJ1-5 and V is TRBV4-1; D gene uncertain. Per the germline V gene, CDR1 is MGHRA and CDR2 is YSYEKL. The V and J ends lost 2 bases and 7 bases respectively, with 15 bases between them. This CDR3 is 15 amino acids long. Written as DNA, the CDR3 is TGCGCCAGCAGCCAACCTACCCGATCCGGGCAGCCCCAGCATTTT. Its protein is CASSQPTRSGQPQHF.

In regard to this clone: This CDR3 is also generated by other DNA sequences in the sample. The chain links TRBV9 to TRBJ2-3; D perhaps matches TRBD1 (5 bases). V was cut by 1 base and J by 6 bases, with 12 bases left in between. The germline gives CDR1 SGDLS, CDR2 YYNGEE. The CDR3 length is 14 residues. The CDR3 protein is CASSVLSGLDTQYF. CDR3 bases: TGTGCCAGCAGCGTACTTTCAGGGTTGGATACGCAGTATTTT.

CDR3 loop: CASSRDRAEANYGYTF. DNA of the CDR3: TGTGCCAGCTCAAGGGACAGGGCTGAAGCTAACTATGGCTACACCTTC. The rearrangement uses TRBV18 and TRBJ1-2; TRBD1 aligns across 9 bases. The germline V gene has CDR1 KGHSH and CDR2 LQKENI. The CDR3 is 16 residues long. Trimming removed 5 bases from V and 0 bases from J; junction bases left unmatched: 7. The full variable domain, its missing parts supplied by reference TRBV18 and TRBJ1-2, is NAGVMQNPRHLVRRRGQEARLRCSPMKGHSHVYWYRQLPEEGLKFMVYLQKENIIDESGMPKERFSAEFPKEGPSILRIQQVVRGDSAAYFCASSRDRAEANYGYTFGSGTRLTVV.

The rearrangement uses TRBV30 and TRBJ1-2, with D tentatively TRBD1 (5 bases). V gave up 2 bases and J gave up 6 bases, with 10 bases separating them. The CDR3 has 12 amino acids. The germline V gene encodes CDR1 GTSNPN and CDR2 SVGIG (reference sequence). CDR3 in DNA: TGTGCCTGGAGTCCCGCGACAGATGGCTACACCTTC. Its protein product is CAWSPATDGYTF. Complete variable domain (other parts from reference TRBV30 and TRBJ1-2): SQTIHQWPATLVQPVGSPLSLECTVEGTSNPNLYWYRQAAGRGLQLLFYSVGIGQISSEVPQNLSASRPQDRQFILSSKKLLLSDSGFYLCAWSPATDGYTFGSGTRLTVV.

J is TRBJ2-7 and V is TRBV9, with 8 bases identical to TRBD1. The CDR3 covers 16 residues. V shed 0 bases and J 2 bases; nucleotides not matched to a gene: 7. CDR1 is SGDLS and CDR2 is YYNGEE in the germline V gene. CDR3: CASSVDSGQGTYEQYF. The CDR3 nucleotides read TGTGCCAGCAGCGTAGATAGCGGACAGGGCACCTACGAGCAGTACTTC.

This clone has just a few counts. CDR3 region: CASSPGTMNNEQFF. Written as DNA, the CDR3 is TGTGCCAGCAGCCCAGGGACAATGAACAATGAGCAGTTCTTC. The V call is TRBV7-3, the J call TRBJ2-1; the D gene is possibly TRBD1 (6 bases). V was shortened by 5 bases and J by 5 bases, with 13 bases between the two germline ends. The CDR3 totals 14 residues. The V gene's germline CDR1 is SGHTA and CDR2 FQGTGA.

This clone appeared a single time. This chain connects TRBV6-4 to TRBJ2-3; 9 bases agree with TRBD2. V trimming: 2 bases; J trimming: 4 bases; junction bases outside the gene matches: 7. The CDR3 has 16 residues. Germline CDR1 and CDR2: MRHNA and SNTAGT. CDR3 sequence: CASSDAGGRAPDTQYF. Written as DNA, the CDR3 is TGTGCCAGCAGTGACGCTGGCGGGAGGGCCCCAGATACGCAGTATTTT.

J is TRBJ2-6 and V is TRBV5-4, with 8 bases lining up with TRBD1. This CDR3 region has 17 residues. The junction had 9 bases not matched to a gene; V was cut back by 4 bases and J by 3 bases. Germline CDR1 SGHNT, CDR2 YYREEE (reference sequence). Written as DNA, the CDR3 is TGTGCCAGCAGCCCACCCCAGGGGGCGTATGGGGCCAACGTCCTGACTTTC. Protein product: CASSPPQGAYGANVLTF.

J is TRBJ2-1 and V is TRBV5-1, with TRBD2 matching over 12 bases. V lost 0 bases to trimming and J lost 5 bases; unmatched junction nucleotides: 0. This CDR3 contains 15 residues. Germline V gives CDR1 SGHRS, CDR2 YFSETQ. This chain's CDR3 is CASSLGLAGDNEQFF. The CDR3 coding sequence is TGCGCCAGCAGCTTGGGACTAGCGGGGGACAATGAGCAGTTCTTC. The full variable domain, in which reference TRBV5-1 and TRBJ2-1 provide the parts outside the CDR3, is KAGVTQTPRYLIKTRGQQVTLSCSPISGHRSVSWYQQTPGQGLQFLFEYFSETQRNKGNFPGRFSGRQFSNSRSEMNVSTLELGDSALYLCASSLGLAGDNEQFFGPGTRLTVL.

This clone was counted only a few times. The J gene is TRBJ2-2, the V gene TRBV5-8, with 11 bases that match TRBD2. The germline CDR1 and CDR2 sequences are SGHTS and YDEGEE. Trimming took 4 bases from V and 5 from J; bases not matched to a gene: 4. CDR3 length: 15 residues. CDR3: CASSLLAGGTGELFF. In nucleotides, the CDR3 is TGTGCCAGCAGCCTCCTAGCGGGAGGAACCGGGGAGCTGTTTTTT.

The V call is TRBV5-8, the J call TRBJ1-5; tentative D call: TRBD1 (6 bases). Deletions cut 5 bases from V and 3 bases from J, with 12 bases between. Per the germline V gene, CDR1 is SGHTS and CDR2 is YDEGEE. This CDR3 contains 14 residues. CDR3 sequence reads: CASRVDSYNQPQHF. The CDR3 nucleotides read TGTGCCAGCAGGGTGGACAGTTACAATCAGCCCCAGCATTTT.